The rows below give T cell receptor beta chains drawn from one sample of a study of cytomegalovirus exposure and HLA in healthy donors. The assay was immunoSEQ multiplex PCR, and TCRdb's table has in-frame clones only and misses some. The sample lists around 45,000 clones, around 68% occurring once. Sequenced: PBMCs. Source of these receptors: a man aged 25 to 40 in good health and CMV-seronegative. Each CDR3 is given with its conserved first and last residue. Each record gives: J gene, clone size, V gene, D gene, CDR3 DNA, CDR3 protein. D genes are given only for firm matches. Clone size is shown for a subset of rows, as once, few, many or a class of expanded clone.

TRBJ1-1 | - | TRBV29-1 | - | TGCAGCGTTGGGGGCCCGGACGCTTTCTTT | CSVGGPDAFF
TRBJ2-7 | once | TRBV6-1 | - | TGTGCCAGTAACGTTGCCCAGGGGCAAGAATACTTC | CASNVAQGQEYF
TRBJ1-3 | few | TRBV11-2 | TRBD1 | TGTGCCAGCAGCTTTCACAGGGGTGCGGACGGAAACACCATATATTTT | CASSFHRGADGNTIYF
TRBJ2-1 | few | TRBV6-6 | - | TGTGCCAGCAGTTACAGCCCCTTCAATGAGCAGTTCTTC | CASSYSPFNEQFF
TRBJ1-1 | - | TRBV30 | - | TGTGCCTGGACGCGGCAGACCACTGAAGCTTTCTTT | CAWTRQTTEAFF
TRBJ1-1 | - | TRBV6-5 | TRBD1 | TGTGCCAGCAGTCCGGACAGGACAAACACTGAAGCTTTCTTT | CASSPDRTNTEAFF
TRBJ2-7 | - | TRBV7-8 | TRBD2 | TGTGCCAGCAGCTTAGTCTTGCGGGGGAATACCTACGAGCAGTACTTC | CASSLVLRGNTYEQYF
TRBJ2-7 | medium-sized | TRBV10-1 | - | TGCGCCAGCAGTGAGAATCGGTTATACGAGCAGTACTTC | CASSENRLYEQYF
TRBJ2-7 | - | TRBV2 | TRBD2 | TGTGCCAGCACTGGGACTAGCGGCACCTACGAGCAGTACTTC | CASTGTSGTYEQYF
TRBJ2-1 | - | TRBV18 | - | TGTGCCAGCTCACCCCTCGCGCGGGCCCCCCCTACCTACAATGAGCAGTTCTTC | CASSPLARAPPTYNEQFF
TRBJ2-1 | once | TRBV30 | - | TGTGCCTGGAGTGTAATTATGCTTACCACTGGTTTCGATGAGCAGTTCTTC | CAWSVIMLTTGFDEQFF
TRBJ2-1 | - | TRBV5-1 | - | TGCGCCAGCAGCTTGGATCCCCGCTCCTACAATGAGCAGTTCTTC | CASSLDPRSYNEQFF
TRBJ2-7 | - | TRBV5-4 | - | TGTGCCAGCAGCCCCGGACTACTAGCAGGCGAGCAGTACTTC | CASSPGLLAGEQYF
TRBJ2-7 | - | TRBV5-6 | TRBD1 | TGTGCCAGCAGCCCTTACGGACAGGGGTACGAGCAGTACTTC | CASSPYGQGYEQYF
TRBJ2-5 | - | TRBV6-1 | TRBD2 | TGTGCCAGCAGTGAAATAGCGGGAGGGGAAGAGACCCAGTACTTC | CASSEIAGGEETQYF
TRBJ1-3 | - | TRBV1 | - | TGCACCAGCAGCCCAAATATTCGAGACAGGGGTTTCGGAAACACCATATATTTT | CTSSPNIRDRGFGNTIYF
TRBJ2-3 | few | TRBV4-1 | - | TGCGCCAGCAGCCAAGACCGCGGTAGCACAGATACGCAGTATTTT | CASSQDRGSTDTQYF
TRBJ2-1 | - | TRBV5-1 | TRBD1 | TGCGCCAGCAGCTTGGGTGCAGGGGGTAACAATGAGCAGTTCTTC | CASSLGAGGNNEQFF
TRBJ2-3 | - | TRBV25-1 | - | TGTGCCAGCAGTGAACGAACCGGGTGGGATACGCAGTATTTT | CASSERTGWDTQYF
TRBJ2-3 | few | TRBV10-2 | - | TGCGCCAGCCGCAGGAGCACAGATACGCAGTATTTT | CASRRSTDTQYF
TRBJ2-7 | - | TRBV5-6 | - | TGTGCCAGCAGCCAAAAAGCGAGACAGGGACTCTACGAGCAGTACTTC | CASSQKARQGLYEQYF
TRBJ2-3 | - | TRBV14 | TRBD2 | TGTGCCAGCAGCCAAAGACTAGCGCGTGGAACAGATACGCAGTATTTT | CASSQRLARGTDTQYF
TRBJ2-1 | - | TRBV30 | TRBD1 | TGTGCCTGGAGCGGGACAGGCTACAATGAGCAGTTCTTC | CAWSGTGYNEQFF
TRBJ2-5 | - | TRBV27 | - | TGTGCCAGCAGCCCGGCGGGATGGGGAATTCAAGAGACCCAGTACTTC | CASSPAGWGIQETQYF
TRBJ2-1 | - | TRBV20-1 | TRBD2 | TGCAGCCAAACTAGCGAAACTGAGCAGTTCTTC | CSQTSETEQFF
TRBJ2-7 | - | TRBV5-6 | TRBD1 | TGTGCCAGCAGCTTGGCCGAAAGGGGGCCCTACGAGCAGTACTTC | CASSLAERGPYEQYF
TRBJ2-5 | - | TRBV5-6 | - | TGTGCCAGCAGCTTGGGGACTGTTTTCGATTCAAGAGAGACCCAGTACTTC | CASSLGTVFDSRETQYF
TRBJ2-7 | once | TRBV2 | - | TGTGCCAGCATGGGAGCCCCCTACGAGCAGTACTTC | CASMGAPYEQYF
TRBJ2-2 | few | TRBV6-4 | - | TGTGCCAGCAGGGAGACAGGAGGCGCCGGGGAGCTGTTTTTT | CASRETGGAGELFF
TRBJ1-2 | - | TRBV7-6 | - | TGTGCCAGCAGCTTAGATTCAGGTGTTAACTATGGCTACACCTTC | CASSLDSGVNYGYTF
TRBJ2-3 | few | TRBV30 | - | TGTGCCTGGAAAAGCCTATGGGCCGAAACAGATACGCAGTATTTT | CAWKSLWAETDTQYF
TRBJ2-7 | - | TRBV13 | TRBD2 | TGTGCCAGCAGCTTGGGGACTAGCGGCGAGCAGTACTTC | CASSLGTSGEQYF
TRBJ2-7 | - | TRBV5-1 | TRBD1 | TGCGCCAGCAGTACCGGGACAGAAGCCTCCGAGCAGTACTTC | CASSTGTEASEQYF
TRBJ2-1 | - | TRBV25-1 | - | TGTGCCAGCAGTGCCGGGACTCTGATCTCCTACAATGAGCAGTTCTTC | CASSAGTLISYNEQFF
TRBJ2-3 | - | TRBV11-2 | - | TGTGCCAGCAGCTTAGTAGTGACTAGTCACACAGATACGCAGTATTTT | CASSLVVTSHTDTQYF
TRBJ1-4 | - | TRBV30 | - | TGTGCCTGGAGTCTAAAATACCCGGAGGAAAAACTGTTTTTT | CAWSLKYPEEKLFF
TRBJ1-1 | medium-sized | TRBV29-1 | - | TGCAGCGGGTTGCGGAACACTGAAGCTTTCTTT | CSGLRNTEAFF